This T cell receptor (beta chain) derives from a study of T cells in Graves' hyperthyroidism and ophthalmopathy (dated 2019 in TCRdb). Regarding the research as a whole: Peripheral blood was collected at initial diagnosis, before any treatment. A discovery cohort of roughly 96 patients, about 43 with Graves' ophthalmopathy and 57 with stable Graves' hyperthyroidism, was used to find distinguishing TCR V-J signatures. An independent validation cohort of under 20 hyperthyroidism patients and approximately 17 patients who later progressed to ophthalmopathy tested prospective prediction of ophthalmopathy. The 75 to 100 discovery patients were divided at random into training and test sets in a 7:3 ratio. Thyroid tissue and blood T-cell repertoires from several Graves' hyperthyroidism patients were also compared in the study. After sampling, hyperthyroidism patients received methimazole starting at 30 mg daily, and ophthalmopathy patients received high-dose intravenous methylprednisolone. The paper reports TCR Vbeta CDR3 sequencing of over 130 peripheral blood samples: 40 or so ophthalmopathy, fewer than 80 hyperthyroidism and around 17 progressor patients.

For this clonotype: It lacks a known antigen. Base-call qualities are not available, and no considerably larger clone is one nucleotide away.

Amplification of TCR beta CDR3 regions was carried out from RNA transcripts. For the first round of RT-PCR on the TCR CDR3, the HTBI primer set was used together with the Qiagen OneStep RT-PCR kit. A second multiplex PCR round built the libraries, followed by size selection and purification. Paired-end sequencing of the libraries was performed with 100 bp reads on an Illumina HiSeq2000. For the original study's pipeline: Raw data were processed with SOAPnuke, discarding reads with adapters, uncalled bases, mean Phred below 15, or no exact constant-primer or identifier match. COPE v1.2.5 was used to merge high-quality paired reads, and clonotypes were defined as unique nucleotide sequences. MiTCR v1.1 was used to align the clonotypes against IMGT TRBV, TRBD and TRBJ reference segments. Analysis was restricted to V-J combinations with a frequency above 0.0001, which covered 99.2% of repertoires. A TCS score was defined as the ratio of F50 (clonal expansion) to E x V (chaos), with BLOSUM62-based TCRdist applied between CDR3 peptides within each V-J. Welch's t-statistics and random forest reduced 450 to 600 V-J features to roughly 13, which were used in a naive Bayes classifier (R e1071). The Morisita-Horn index was used to measure how similar the thyroid and blood repertoires were. TCRdb took the public reads, trimmed them with fastp at Q25, ran MiXCR for clone calling and kept in-frame beta chains. Every entry covers one CDR3 protein and lists the most common genes and DNA from its rows. For this entry, the V and J calls and clone size follow TCRdb and not the study's own pipeline. This sample holds some 800,000 distinct CDR3 sequences; 38% were observed only once. The ten largest account for around 9.3% of the sample.

The CDR3 measures 14 amino acids from cysteine to phenylalanine. The retained sequence is limited to the CDR3, 42 bases, with the frame set at the first base. According to the germline V gene, CDR1 reads SGHTA and CDR2 reads FQGTGA. The junction shows trimming of 3 bases on V and 9 bases on J, plus 15 bases between the germline ends. Stable Graves' hyperthyroidism was defined as no progression to ophthalmopathy during 18 months of follow-up. The hyperthyroidism patients were between 18 and 65 years old and newly diagnosed, with a disease duration of less than 2 months. Any patient with an uncontrolled infection, another autoimmune disease, pregnancy or lactation was excluded. Clinical symptoms, serum thyroxine and TRAb, thyroid ultrasound, and orbital computed tomography formed the basis for the diagnoses. PBMCs were isolated from 7.5 to 10 ml of fresh peripheral blood by Ficoll-Paque density gradient centrifugation. Total RNA was extracted using Trizol reagent, and RNA quality was assessed on an Agilent 2100 Bioanalyzer.

On the study overall, not on this receptor specifically: No statistical method was used to fix the sample size in advance, and group allocation was not hidden from the investigators. Most expanded thyroid clonotypes (frequency above 0.001) were also found in blood, which suggests that blood repertoires may mirror thyroid immune responses. A model built on a 13 V-J signature distinguished ophthalmopathy from stable hyperthyroidism, reaching around 90% sensitivity and around 81% specificity in cross-validation and 80%/75% in testing. In validation, progression to ophthalmopathy was predicted by the model with 70% to 71% sensitivity and nearly 75% specificity, a median of approximately 7.1 months before onset.

This sequence was found in a young man with Graves' hyperthyroidism. Recombination linked TRBV7-3 to TRBJ1-3; the D region possibly corresponds to TRBD1 (6 bases align). The sequencing input was blood. The CDR3 loop reads CASSFTQGSGTIYF. The bases are TGTGCCAGCAGCTTTACCCAGGGGTCCGGCACCATATATTTT.